Presented here are 9 T cell receptor beta chains from one specimen sequenced in a study of blood T cell repertoires in COVID-19. Clones were read by immunoSEQ multiplex PCR, and TCRdb kept only the in-frame ones, dropping some. This table holds around 120,000 clones, over 80% found once. The sequencing sample was made of peripheral blood. The source of these receptors is a man aged 40-50 years with active or convalescent COVID-19.

V gene TRBV9 combines with J gene TRBJ2-7; 10 bases match TRBD1. Trimming at V came to 3 bases and at J to 4 bases, leaving 7 bases not matched to a gene. CDR3 length equals 15 residues. Per germline, CDR1 SGDLS and CDR2 YYNGEE. CDR3 DNA: TGTGCCAGCAGCGCCCTACCGGGACAGGGGTACGAGCAGTACTTC. Translated: CASSALPGQGYEQYF.

Only a few counts were recorded for this clone. The chain joins TRBV12-5 to TRBJ1-1; 8 nucleotides agree with TRBD1. The CDR3 consists of 12 residues. With V trimmed by 5 bases and J by 12 bases, 8 bases remained unmatched. Germline CDR1 LGHNT, CDR2 FRNRAP. The CDR3 region is CASGPDRASPFF. CDR3 nucleotide sequence: TGTGCTAGTGGTCCGGACAGGGCTTCGCCTTTCTTT.

The V gene is TRBV19, the J gene TRBJ1-1, with TRBD1 identical over 8 bases. V dropped 4 bases and J dropped 3; count of bases not matched to a gene: 7. The CDR3 is 15 amino acids. CDR1 and CDR2 (germline): LNHDA, SQIVND (reference sequence). The CDR3 nucleotides are TGTGCCAGTAGTACCCGGACAGGGTGGGACACTGAAGCTTTCTTT. Translating gives CASSTRTGWDTEAFF.

The CDR3 nucleotides are TGTGCCAGTAGTACCCGTAGCGGGCAAGAGACCCAGTACTTC. Amino acid sequence: CASSTRSGQETQYF. The V and J genes are TRBV19 and TRBJ2-5, with TRBD2 matching 7 bases. The CDR3 has 14 amino acids. Trimming cost V 4 bases and J 2 bases; bases outside gene matches: 4. CDR1 is LNHDA, CDR2 SQIVND, per germline (reference sequence).

This clone was detected only a few times. The V and J genes are TRBV10-3 and TRBJ1-3; D might be TRBD1 (6 bases). The germline V gene encodes CDR1 ENHRY and CDR2 SYGVKD. V was trimmed by 5 bases and J by 0 bases, leaving 11 bases between them. The CDR3 is 15 amino acids. In nucleotides, the CDR3 is TGTGCCATCAGTACAGGGTACAGCTCTGGAAACACCATATATTTT. This sequence encodes CAISTGYSSGNTIYF.

This chain connects TRBV10-3 to TRBJ1-1; perhaps TRBD1 as D (6 bases). CDR3 length: 17 amino acids. Looked up from germline, CDR1 is ENHRY and CDR2 is SYGVKD. V dropped 0 bases and J dropped 1 base, with 15 bases sitting between them. CDR3: CAISESKGGASNTEAFF. In DNA form, the CDR3 reads TGTGCCATCAGTGAGTCAAAAGGGGGGGCGTCGAACACTGAAGCTTTCTTT.

The genes are TRBV6-2 or TRBV6-3 and TRBJ1-5; no clear D. The germline V gene has CDR1 MNHEY and CDR2 SVGEGT. Trimming left V 2 bases short and J 11 bases short, with 16 bases between. The CDR3 covers 14 residues. CDR3 sequence (DNA): TGTGCCAGCAGTTACGGGCAGGCTATTATGTCCCAGCATTTT. Residues: CASSYGQAIMSQHF.

The chain is built from TRBV18 and TRBJ2-3; the D is unclear. CDR1 and CDR2 from the germline V gene are KGHSH and LQKENI. The CDR3 contains 15 residues. Trimming removed 1 base at V and 0 bases at J, with 8 bases between. CDR3 protein: CASSPLSSSTDTQYF. Here the CDR3 DNA reads TGTGCCAGCTCACCACTAAGCTCCAGCACAGATACGCAGTATTTT.

The chain employs TRBV7-3 and TRBJ2-1, with D perhaps TRBD2 (6 bases). The CDR3 contains 15 residues. V dropped 2 bases and J dropped 0 bases, with 8 bases sitting between them. Germline lookup yields CDR1 SGHTA and CDR2 FQGTGA. CDR3 in DNA: TGTGCCAGCAGCTTAGACGGGAGCTCCTACAATGAGCAGTTCTTC. It codes for CASSLDGSSYNEQFF.